This TCR beta chain emerged from a study of T cell repertoires in cytomegalovirus infection (dated by TCRdb to the late 2010s). Concerning the study at large: Donor HLA type was relevant to the analysis, because carriage of CMV infection together with the matching HLA type was indicated by public TCR beta signatures. The study at large found these results: Cumulative frequency of public TCR beta family members discriminated carriers of CMV infection plus the relevant HLA type in this cohort and an independent roughly 330-donor cohort. In the ex vivo response, HLA-C-restricted CMV-specific TCR beta clonotypes were dominant, and in two of eight donors the single most frequent clonotype came from this HLA-C-restricted group.

The table lists this clonotype with a few counts. Its recognized antigen is unknown. Base qualities are missing; no much larger clone stands one base away. The data were produced on an Illumina HiSeq 1500. The public reads were run again by TCRdb, first through fastp at Q25 and then through MiXCR, and only productive beta chains were kept. Records with the same CDR3 protein are collapsed into one entry carrying the most frequent genes and DNA. This sample gives about 450,000 distinct CDR3 sequences in total; around 32% of them show up just once. The ten largest clonotypes hold roughly an eighth of the sample. CDR1 and CDR2 are read off the germline V gene (reference sequence) as MNHNY and SVGAGI. The cysteine opens and the phenylalanine closes a CDR3 of 16 amino acids. Kept here is only the CDR3 DNA, which spans 48 bases and is read in frame from base 1. V was cut back by 3 bases and J by 0 bases, leaving a gap of 12 bases between them.

Recombination linked TRBV6-6 to TRBJ1-5; the D gene cannot be resolved reliably. Sequences were obtained from PBMCs. The TCR originated in a human donor in good health (CMV status not recorded). Some clones in this sample may be carry-over from other donors' samples. In nucleotide form, the sequence is TGTGCCAGCAGTTATAGACCAGGCAATAGCAATCAGCCCCAGCATTTT. Translation gives CASSYRPGNSNQPQHF.